This paragraph covers one TCR beta chain sequence. One junction end disagrees with the germline gene, perhaps due to a read error. The data originate from a study of cytomegalovirus exposure and HLA in healthy donors. PCR primers comprised 60 Vbeta and 13 Jbeta primers. Using immunoSEQ multiplex PCR, the repertoire was profiled, and TCRdb retains in-frame clones only, with some absent. The specimen's table records 120,000 to 150,000 clones. The clonotype originates from a woman aged 45-59 years in good health and CMV-seronegative. Sequencing input: PBMCs.

CDR3 sequence: CASSLTGMDTQYF. DNA of the CDR3: TGTGCTAGCAGCTTAACAGGGATGGATACGCAGTATTTT. The V and J genes are TRBV7-7 and TRBJ2-3; TRBD1 might be the D (6 bases). CDR1 and CDR2 (germline): SSHAT, FNYEAQ (reference sequence). The CDR3 spans 13 residues.